The following is a T cell receptor (beta chain) sequence with its context. The data originate from a study of blood T cell repertoires in COVID-19. Assay: immunoSEQ multiplex PCR; the TCRdb copy retains only in-frame clones and omits some. Of about 200,000 clones listed, roughly 85% are singletons. CDR1 MNHEY and CDR2 SMNVEV come from the germline V gene (reference sequence). The CDR3 runs to 13 residues. V dropped 6 bases and J dropped 6 bases, with 14 bases sitting between them. The sequencing input was peripheral blood. The chain uses TRBV27 and TRBJ1-2, with D perhaps TRBD1 (6 bases). This receptor was taken from a woman in her 70s with COVID-19, enrolled during active disease. CDR3: CASSPTGSNGYTF. The CDR3 DNA is TGTGCCAGCAGCCCTACAGGGTCGAATGGCTACACCTTC.